This TCR beta chain was sequenced in a study of cytomegalovirus exposure and HLA in healthy donors. Study outcomes and limitations: A few chains linked to CMV were shown in vitro to be specific for CMV antigens.

The CDR3 totals 17 residues. J gave up 4 bases and V 1 base, and 4 bases lay outside the gene matches. Germline V CDR1 and CDR2: SGHRS, YFSETQ. Comments on this clone: The antigen is unknown.

The PCR employed 60 Vbeta primers together with 13 Jbeta primers. Sequenced by immunoSEQ multiplex PCR; TCRdb stores in-frame clones only, minus some. The sample carries around 140,000 clones, under 75% recorded once. In nominal health when sampled, donors likely had unrecorded immune exposures nonetheless. This chain uses TRBV5-1 with TRBJ2-2; 13 bases are a match to TRBD2. The sample consisted of PBMCs. The sequence was obtained from a woman in her forties in good health and CMV-seronegative. The DNA of the CDR3 is TGCGCCAGCAGCTTGCGGACTAGCGGGGGTCCCACCGGGGAGCTGTTTTTT. Its protein is CASSLRTSGGPTGELFF.